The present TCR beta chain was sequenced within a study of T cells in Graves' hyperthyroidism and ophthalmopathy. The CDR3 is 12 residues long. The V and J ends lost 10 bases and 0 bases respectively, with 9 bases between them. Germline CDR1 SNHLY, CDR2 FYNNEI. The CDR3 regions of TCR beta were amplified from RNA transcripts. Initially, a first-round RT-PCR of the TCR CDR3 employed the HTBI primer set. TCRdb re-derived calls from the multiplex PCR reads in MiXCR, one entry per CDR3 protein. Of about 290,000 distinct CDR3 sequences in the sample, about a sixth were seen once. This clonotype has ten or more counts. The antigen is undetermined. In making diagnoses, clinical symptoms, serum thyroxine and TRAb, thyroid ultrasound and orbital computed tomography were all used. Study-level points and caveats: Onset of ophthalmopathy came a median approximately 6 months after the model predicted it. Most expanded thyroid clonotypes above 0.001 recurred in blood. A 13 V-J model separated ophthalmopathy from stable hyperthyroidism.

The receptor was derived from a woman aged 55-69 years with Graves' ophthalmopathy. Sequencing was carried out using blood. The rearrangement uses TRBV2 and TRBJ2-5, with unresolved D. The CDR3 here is CATRPDQETQYF. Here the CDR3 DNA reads TGTGCCACCCGTCCAGACCAAGAGACCCAGTACTTC.